The 8 T cell receptor beta chains listed next were all sequenced from one sample in a study of HIV-infected children after antiretroviral therapy interruption (dated by TCRdb to about 2019). What the treatment or condition label conveys for this sample: PENTA 11 planned treatment interruption arm or continuous ART arm. Library creation used 3' RACE. Sequenced using an Illumina MiSeq. TCR libraries were generated from RNA by a 3' RACE protocol incorporating unique molecular identifiers so that PCR amplification bias could be corrected. The public reads were reanalyzed by TCRdb: fastp trimming at Q25, MiXCR alignment, in-frame beta chains only. Identical CDR3 proteins give one entry, which carries the most common genes and DNA. Recorded for this sample are tens of thousands of distinct CDR3 sequences; around 4.1% of them occurred a single time. The ten largest clones add up to 0.7% of the sample. The source material was CD45RA+ CD4+ T cells from PBMCs, pooled from several time points, sampled from a donor given antiretroviral therapy, either interrupted or continuous. The sample's cell subset or site label, in plain terms: naive CD4+ CD45RA+ CD45RO- T cells. The source of these receptors is a pool of human donors with HIV.

This clonotype was counted at least ten times. The chain carries TRBV6-2 or TRBV6-3 and TRBJ2-7, with D unresolved. The CDR3 length is 14 residues. V lost 6 bases to trimming and J lost 2 bases, with 14 bases between them. CDR1 is MNHEY and CDR2 is SVGEGT in the germline V gene. As DNA, the CDR3 is TGTGCCAGCAGCCGATGGACCGAGCCCTACGAGCAGTACTTC. Translating it yields CASSRWTEPYEQYF.

The table lists this clonotype with a few counts. The chain uses TRBV2 and TRBJ1-1; the D is unclear. Germline CDR1 is SNHLY and CDR2 is FYNNEI. V lost 3 bases and J lost 0, with 11 bases in between. The CDR3 totals 15 residues. The CDR3 is CASSDGRTLNTEAFF. DNA of the CDR3: TGTGCCAGCAGTGATGGTAGGACCTTGAACACTGAAGCTTTCTTT.

This clonotype was observed at least ten times. The J gene is TRBJ2-7, the V gene TRBV6-6, with 7 bases matching TRBD1. V was clipped by 2 bases and J by 7 bases; unmatched bases: 2. Germline CDR1 MNHNY, CDR2 SVGAGI (reference sequence). This CDR3 comprises 12 residues. This CDR3 reads CASSYGTAEQYF. Written as DNA, the CDR3 is TGTGCCAGCAGTTACGGGACAGCGGAGCAGTACTTC.

This clonotype came up many times. The V gene is TRBV12-3 or TRBV12-4, the J gene TRBJ2-7; 13 bases are a match to TRBD2. CDR3 length: 16 amino acids. The V segment lost 4 bases and the J segment 3 bases; nucleotides outside the gene matches: 6. The CDR3 DNA reads TGTGCCAGCAGTTGGCGGACTAGCGGGGGAATCTACGAGCAGTACTTC. Translation: CASSWRTSGGIYEQYF.

This clonotype was observed at least ten times. The chain combines TRBV6-4 with TRBJ1-2; no definite D call. Germline assignment: CDR1 MRHNA and CDR2 SNTAGT. V was trimmed by 2 bases and J by 4 bases, leaving 5 bases between them. CDR3 length: 12 amino acids. The CDR3, as DNA: TGTGCCAGCAGTGACGGAGGCTATGGCTACACCTTC. Its protein is CASSDGGYGYTF.

This clonotype was seen at least ten times. The chain employs TRBV3-1 and TRBJ1-6; a weak D match, TRBD1 (5 bases). Trimming cost V 1 base and J 9 bases, with 13 bases left between them. Germline values: CDR1 LGHDT, CDR2 YNNKEL (reference sequence). The CDR3 loop spans 15 amino acids. The CDR3 region is CASSQVRDPISPLHF. In DNA, the CDR3 is TGTGCCAGCAGCCAAGTCCGGGACCCAATTTCACCCCTCCACTTT.

The sample holds many counts of this clonotype. V and J are TRBV12-3 or TRBV12-4 and TRBJ2-7; D is unresolved. The V and J ends lost 8 bases and 0 bases respectively, with 8 bases between them. CDR3 length: 12 amino acids. The CDR3 spells CASEETSYEQYF. The CDR3 DNA sequence: TGTGCCAGCGAGGAGACCTCCTACGAGCAGTACTTC.

This clonotype was counted ten times or more. The V gene is TRBV3-1, the J gene TRBJ2-7; D is unclear. V gave up 1 base and J gave up 7 bases, with 11 bases separating them. This CDR3 is built from 13 residues. Germline-derived CDR1 and CDR2 are LGHDT and YNNKEL (reference sequence). The CDR3 protein is CASSQGALQEQYF. CDR3 nucleotide sequence: TGTGCCAGCAGCCAAGGGGCTCTACAGGAGCAGTACTTC.